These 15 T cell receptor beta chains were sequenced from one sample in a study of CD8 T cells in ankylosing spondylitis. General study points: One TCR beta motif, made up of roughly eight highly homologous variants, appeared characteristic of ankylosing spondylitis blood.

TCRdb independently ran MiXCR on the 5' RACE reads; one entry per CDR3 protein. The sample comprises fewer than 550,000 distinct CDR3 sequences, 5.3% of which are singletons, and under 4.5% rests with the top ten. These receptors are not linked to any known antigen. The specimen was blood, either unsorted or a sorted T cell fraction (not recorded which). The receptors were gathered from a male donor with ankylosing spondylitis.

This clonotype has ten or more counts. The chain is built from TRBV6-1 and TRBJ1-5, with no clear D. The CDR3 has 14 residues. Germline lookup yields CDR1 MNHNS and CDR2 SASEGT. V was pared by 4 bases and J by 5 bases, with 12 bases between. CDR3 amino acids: CASSGYLGHQPQHF. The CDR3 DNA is TGTGCCAGCAGTGGATACCTCGGCCATCAGCCCCAGCATTTT.

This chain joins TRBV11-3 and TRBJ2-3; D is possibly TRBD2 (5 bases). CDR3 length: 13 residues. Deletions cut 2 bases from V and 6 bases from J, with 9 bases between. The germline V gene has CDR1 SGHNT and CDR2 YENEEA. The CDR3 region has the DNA TGTGCCAGCAGCTTAACCCTAGCTGATACGCAGTATTTT. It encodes CASSLTLADTQYF.

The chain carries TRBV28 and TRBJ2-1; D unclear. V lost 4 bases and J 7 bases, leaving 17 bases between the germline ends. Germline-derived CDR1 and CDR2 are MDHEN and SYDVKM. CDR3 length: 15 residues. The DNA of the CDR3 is TGTGCCAGCAGTTCTCCCCGTTCAGTGGCTAATGAGCAGTTCTTC. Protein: CASSSPRSVANEQFF.

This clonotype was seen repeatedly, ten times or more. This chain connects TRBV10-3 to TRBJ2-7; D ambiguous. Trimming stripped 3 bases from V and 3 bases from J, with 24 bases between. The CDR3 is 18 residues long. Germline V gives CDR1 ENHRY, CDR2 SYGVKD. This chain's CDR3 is CAISDPERPTHVFYEQYF. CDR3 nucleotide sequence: TGTGCCATCAGTGACCCGGAACGTCCCACACACGTCTTCTACGAGCAGTACTTC.

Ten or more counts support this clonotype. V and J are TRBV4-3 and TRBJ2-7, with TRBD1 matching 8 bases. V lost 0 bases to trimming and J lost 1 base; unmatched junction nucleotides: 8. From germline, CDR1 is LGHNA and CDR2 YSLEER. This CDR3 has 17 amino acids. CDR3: CASSQDFPGQGSYEQYF. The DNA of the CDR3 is TGCGCCAGCAGCCAAGATTTCCCAGGACAGGGTTCCTACGAGCAGTACTTC.

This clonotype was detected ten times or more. The CDR3 DNA follows: TGTGCCAGTCACCGGGATGGCTACACCTTC. This sequence encodes CASHRDGYTF. The V and J genes are TRBV6-1 and TRBJ1-2, with D uncertain. This CDR3 is 10 amino acids long. The germline V gene encodes CDR1 MNHNS and CDR2 SASEGT. Trimming stripped 9 bases from V and 6 bases from J, with 8 bases between.

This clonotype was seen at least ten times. The DNA for the CDR3 is TGTGCCAGCAGTTTACACGGACAGGGGAACGAGCAGTACTTC. Translating gives CASSLHGQGNEQYF. The genes are TRBV12-3 or TRBV12-4 and TRBJ2-7, with 9 bases identical to TRBD1. V lost 2 bases, J lost 5 bases, and 4 bases stayed unmatched. This CDR3 has 14 amino acids.

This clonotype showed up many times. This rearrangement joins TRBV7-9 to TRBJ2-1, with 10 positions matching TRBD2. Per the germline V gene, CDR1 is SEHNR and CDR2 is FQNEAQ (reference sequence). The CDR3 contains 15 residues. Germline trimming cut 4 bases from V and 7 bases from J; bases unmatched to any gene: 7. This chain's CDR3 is CASSWSSGRDNEQFF. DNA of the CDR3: TGTGCCAGCAGCTGGTCGAGCGGGAGGGATAATGAGCAGTTCTTC.

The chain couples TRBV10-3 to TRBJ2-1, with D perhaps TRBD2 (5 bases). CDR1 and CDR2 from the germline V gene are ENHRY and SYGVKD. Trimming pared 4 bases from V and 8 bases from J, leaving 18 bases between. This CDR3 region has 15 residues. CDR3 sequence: CAISVLWEPRDEQFF. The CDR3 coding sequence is TGTGCCATCAGTGTTTTGTGGGAGCCCCGGGATGAGCAGTTCTTC.

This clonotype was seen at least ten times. CDR3 in amino acids: CSVEARGSIYGYTF. CDR3 nucleotide sequence: TGCAGCGTTGAAGCCAGGGGAAGTATCTATGGCTACACCTTC. This sequence joins TRBV29-1 and TRBJ1-2; possible D gene TRBD1, 6 bases. Between the trimmed V and J ends, which lost 1 base and 4 bases, there was a span of 13 bases. Germline V gives CDR1 SQVTM, CDR2 ANQGSEA. This CDR3 is built from 14 residues.

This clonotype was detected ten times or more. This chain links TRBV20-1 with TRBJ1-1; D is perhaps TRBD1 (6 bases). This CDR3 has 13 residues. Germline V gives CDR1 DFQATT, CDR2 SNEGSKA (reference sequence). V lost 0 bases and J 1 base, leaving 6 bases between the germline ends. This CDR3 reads CSARETGNTEAFF. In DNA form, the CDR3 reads TGCAGTGCTAGAGAGACAGGGAACACTGAAGCTTTCTTT.

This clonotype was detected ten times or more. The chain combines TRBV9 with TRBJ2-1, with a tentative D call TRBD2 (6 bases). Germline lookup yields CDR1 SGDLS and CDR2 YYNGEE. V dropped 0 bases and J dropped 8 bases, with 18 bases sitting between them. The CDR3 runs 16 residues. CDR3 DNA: TGTGCCAGCAGCGTAGCTGACGGGGGATCTATGGATGAGCAGTTCTTC. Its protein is CASSVADGGSMDEQFF.

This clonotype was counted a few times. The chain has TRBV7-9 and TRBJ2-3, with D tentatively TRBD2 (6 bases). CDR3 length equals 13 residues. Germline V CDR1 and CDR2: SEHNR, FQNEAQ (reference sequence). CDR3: CVSSRAGTDTQYF. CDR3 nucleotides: TGTGTCTCCAGCAGGGCGGGGACAGATACGCAGTATTTT.

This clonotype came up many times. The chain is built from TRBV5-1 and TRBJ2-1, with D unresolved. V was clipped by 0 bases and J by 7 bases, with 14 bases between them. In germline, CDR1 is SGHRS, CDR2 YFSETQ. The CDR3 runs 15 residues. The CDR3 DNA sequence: TGCGCCAGCAGCTTGGCCGCAAACATCGGGAATGAGCAGTTCTTC. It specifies CASSLAANIGNEQFF.

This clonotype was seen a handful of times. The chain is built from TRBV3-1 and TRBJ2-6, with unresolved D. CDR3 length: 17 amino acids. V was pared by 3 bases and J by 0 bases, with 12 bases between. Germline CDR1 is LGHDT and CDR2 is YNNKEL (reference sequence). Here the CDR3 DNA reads TGTGCCAGCAGCCACCCCCCACTTATCTCTGGGGCCAACGTCCTGACTTTC. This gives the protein CASSHPPLISGANVLTF.